The subject of this entry is one TCR beta chain. This entry is derived from a study of blood T cell repertoires in COVID-19. Across the whole study: Acute and convalescent COVID-19 samples came from the United States, Italy and Spain. PBMCs, B-cell-depleted T cells, or T cells provided the cDNA or gDNA that made up the material.

The CDR3 loop spans 12 amino acids. Germline V lookup: CDR1 GTSNPN, CDR2 SVGIG (reference sequence). V was cut by 4 bases and J by 2 bases, with 8 bases left in between. Study members were between 18 and 89 years old and lived in over 20 US regions. Researchers sorted participants into cohorts using their self-reported clinical history. TCRdb's table, derived via immunoSEQ multiplex PCR, lists solely in-frame clones and lacks some. The data contain some 200,000 clones, around 81% of them seen just once; the ten biggest clones take up more than 8.5%. The chain uses TRBV30 and TRBJ1-2, with a tentative D call TRBD1 (6 bases). Material: PBMCs or T cells enriched from blood (not recorded which). This TCR derives from a woman aged 45-65 years with acute COVID-19. CDR3 loop: CAWIDRNYGYTF. The CDR3 region has the DNA TGTGCCTGGATCGACAGGAACTATGGCTACACCTTC.